Listed below are T cell receptor beta chains from one sample, sequenced in a study of cytomegalovirus exposure and HLA in healthy donors. The repertoire was sequenced with immunoSEQ multiplex PCR; TCRdb's copy has only in-frame clones and lacks some. The sample holds approximately 190,000 clones, approximately 86% seen once. The sequencing sample was made of PBMCs. All receptors derive from a boy under 10 years old in good health and CMV-seronegative. CDR3s include the opening cysteine and the closing phenylalanine or tryptophan. A D gene is named only where the DNA matches it firmly.

J gene: TRBJ2-1; V gene: TRBV9; D gene: NA; CDR3 protein: CASSVRGQNNEQFF
J gene: TRBJ2-7; V gene: TRBV29-1; D gene: NA; CDR3 protein: CSGITGTYEQYF
J gene: TRBJ2-1; V gene: TRBV28; D gene: NA; CDR3 protein: CASSRGSYNEQFF
J gene: NA; V gene: TRBV2; D gene: TRBD1; CDR3 protein: CASKDREPYEQYF
J gene: TRBJ1-2; V gene: TRBV4-2; D gene: NA; CDR3 protein: CASSLLQGYDYGYTF
J gene: TRBJ2-7; V gene: TRBV9; D gene: NA; CDR3 protein: CASSVFDRPPYEQYF
J gene: TRBJ2-5; V gene: TRBV18; D gene: TRBD2; CDR3 protein: CASSQLAGSGETQYF
J gene: TRBJ2-3; V gene: TRBV28; D gene: NA; CDR3 protein: CASYPRNTDTQYF
J gene: TRBJ2-7; V gene: TRBV6-5; D gene: NA; CDR3 protein: CASFPLASSYEQYF
J gene: TRBJ1-6; V gene: TRBV2; D gene: NA; CDR3 protein: CASSESREYNSPLHF
J gene: TRBJ2-1; V gene: TRBV5-1; D gene: NA; CDR3 protein: CASSLRDTPYNEQFF
J gene: TRBJ2-1; V gene: TRBV28; D gene: TRBD2; CDR3 protein: CASSPGLAGVSNEQFF
J gene: TRBJ2-1; V gene: TRBV9; D gene: TRBD2; CDR3 protein: CASSAGLAGAEEQFF
J gene: TRBJ2-7; V gene: TRBV7-8; D gene: NA; CDR3 protein: CASSVSVDSYEQYF
J gene: TRBJ2-5; V gene: TRBV6-5; D gene: NA; CDR3 protein: CASSYSVIGDQETQYF
J gene: TRBJ2-2; V gene: TRBV19; D gene: NA; CDR3 protein: CASSIGGSNTGELFF
J gene: TRBJ2-6; V gene: TRBV2; D gene: NA; CDR3 protein: CASSESDRFRSGANVLTF
J gene: TRBJ1-4; V gene: TRBV15; D gene: NA; CDR3 protein: CATSKISGLNEKLFF
J gene: TRBJ1-2; V gene: TRBV6-1; D gene: NA; CDR3 protein: CASSEAIGDYGYTF
J gene: TRBJ2-3; V gene: TRBV2; D gene: TRBD2; CDR3 protein: CASSEVWGLADNTQYF
J gene: TRBJ1-1; V gene: TRBV6-5; D gene: NA; CDR3 protein: CASSHDSNTEAFF
J gene: TRBJ1-2; V gene: TRBV19; D gene: NA; CDR3 protein: CASSPSAFYGYTF
J gene: TRBJ2-7; V gene: TRBV19; D gene: NA; CDR3 protein: CASSPRDYEQYF
J gene: TRBJ1-1; V gene: TRBV19; D gene: NA; CDR3 protein: CASLPYREGNTEAFF
J gene: TRBJ1-1; V gene: TRBV6-1; D gene: TRBD1; CDR3 protein: CASSVQQGAGTEAFF
J gene: TRBJ2-7; V gene: TRBV27; D gene: TRBD2; CDR3 protein: CASKGSRTSGKNLYAYEQYF
J gene: TRBJ1-5; V gene: TRBV10-3; D gene: NA; CDR3 protein: CAISEARHNQPQHF
J gene: TRBJ1-1; V gene: TRBV28; D gene: NA; CDR3 protein: CASTPSGSPNAFF
J gene: TRBJ2-7; V gene: TRBV28; D gene: TRBD2; CDR3 protein: CASSFRLASGAEQYF
J gene: TRBJ2-1; V gene: TRBV2; D gene: NA; CDR3 protein: CASTGTLDRAVDNEQFF
J gene: TRBJ1-1; V gene: TRBV28; D gene: NA; CDR3 protein: CASRSLYLRGFRLAFF
J gene: TRBJ2-1; V gene: TRBV25-1; D gene: TRBD1; CDR3 protein: CATWDRGPYNEQFF
J gene: TRBJ2-3; V gene: TRBV28; D gene: NA; CDR3 protein: CASSSIDSVDTQYF
J gene: TRBJ2-1; V gene: TRBV4-2; D gene: NA; CDR3 protein: CASSQDTSYNEQFF
J gene: NA; V gene: TRBV6-5; D gene: NA; CDR3 protein: CATTQGYEQYF
J gene: TRBJ1-1; V gene: TRBV6-5; D gene: NA; CDR3 protein: CASSSLRVGSTEAFF
J gene: TRBJ2-1; V gene: TRBV10-3; D gene: NA; CDR3 protein: CAISESKQAHPKQFF
J gene: TRBJ2-7; V gene: TRBV2; D gene: TRBD2; CDR3 protein: CASRPSGSPYEQYF
J gene: TRBJ2-1; V gene: TRBV5-1; D gene: NA; CDR3 protein: CASGITAGTYNEQFF
J gene: TRBJ2-4; V gene: TRBV27; D gene: NA; CDR3 protein: CASSPQVPAKNIQYF
J gene: TRBJ2-1; V gene: TRBV12-5; D gene: NA; CDR3 protein: CASGFGSYNEQFF
J gene: TRBJ1-6; V gene: TRBV28; D gene: NA; CDR3 protein: CASSSPRGGSRYNSPLHF
J gene: TRBJ2-1; V gene: TRBV30; D gene: NA; CDR3 protein: CAWSGTVYNEQFF
J gene: TRBJ1-1; V gene: TRBV18; D gene: NA; CDR3 protein: CASSLKLPTEAFF
J gene: TRBJ1-6; V gene: TRBV6-4; D gene: TRBD1; CDR3 protein: CASSRDRGRDSPLHF
J gene: TRBJ1-3; V gene: TRBV10-3; D gene: TRBD1; CDR3 protein: CAIKGTAEGNTIYF
J gene: TRBJ1-4; V gene: TRBV4-2; D gene: NA; CDR3 protein: CASSQDLDLGKLFF
J gene: TRBJ1-5; V gene: TRBV9; D gene: TRBD1; CDR3 protein: CASSIEGGNQPQHF
J gene: TRBJ2-6; V gene: TRBV10-2; D gene: TRBD1; CDR3 protein: CASSPDRGASGANVLTF
J gene: TRBJ2-2; V gene: TRBV27; D gene: TRBD2; CDR3 protein: CASRPAGGNTGELFF
J gene: TRBJ2-3; V gene: TRBV7-3; D gene: TRBD2; CDR3 protein: CASSLALAGGADTQYF
J gene: TRBJ1-5; V gene: TRBV2; D gene: NA; CDR3 protein: CASSEGEGYQPQHF
J gene: TRBJ1-1; V gene: TRBV5-1; D gene: NA; CDR3 protein: CASSLVAGDTEAFF
J gene: TRBJ2-1; V gene: TRBV2; D gene: NA; CDR3 protein: CASSNRGGRSYNEQFF
J gene: TRBJ2-3; V gene: TRBV10-1; D gene: TRBD1; CDR3 protein: CASSETGGTDTQYF
J gene: TRBJ2-1; V gene: TRBV6-8; D gene: TRBD2; CDR3 protein: CASTRTSHYNEQFF
J gene: TRBJ2-7; V gene: TRBV28; D gene: TRBD2; CDR3 protein: CASSLSWGGGYEQYF
J gene: TRBJ2-3; V gene: TRBV21-1; D gene: NA; CDR3 protein: CASSKVYPGQGALWDTQYF
J gene: TRBJ2-2; V gene: TRBV14; D gene: TRBD2; CDR3 protein: CASSQTGGLNTGELFF
J gene: NA; V gene: TRBV16; D gene: TRBD2; CDR3 protein: CASSPTARGDPYEQYF